This T cell receptor (beta chain) was sequenced during a study of Ad26.COV2.S vaccination and SARS-CoV-2 variants. TCRdb keeps only in-frame clones here, not all; method: immunoSEQ multiplex PCR. The profile shows hundreds of thousands of clones, about 85% of them singletons. Treatment: around 19 received Ad26.COV2.S at low or high dose, single or two shots; a few received placebo; per-sample allocation not given. Collection of samples fell on day 63 after the first vaccine or placebo injection. This CDR3 has 16 residues. V was clipped by 1 base and J by 4 bases, with 14 bases between them. The germline CDR1 and CDR2 sequences are LGHNT and FRNRAP.

This TCR came from a person between 18 and 65 years old who received the Ad26.COV2.S COVID-19 vaccine or a placebo. Sequencing used peripheral blood, obtained in a trial of Ad26.COV2.S vaccine versus placebo. This chain joins TRBV12-5 and TRBJ1-3; no firm D call. CDR3 nucleotides: TGTGCTAGTGGTTTGGCTAGACCCCTGGGGGGAAACACCATATATTTT. This translates into CASGLARPLGGNTIYF. Complete variable domain (other parts from reference TRBV12-5 and TRBJ1-3): DARVTQTPRHKVTEMGQEVTMRCQPILGHNTVFWYRQTMMQGLELLAYFRNRAPLDDSGMPKDRFSAEMPDATLATLKIQPSEPRDSAVYFCASGLARPLGGNTIYFGEGSWLTVV.